This T cell receptor beta chain is drawn from a study of cytomegalovirus exposure and HLA in healthy donors. CDR3 length equals 18 residues. Per the germline V gene, CDR1 is SNHLY and CDR2 is FYNNEI. The junction had 13 bases not matched to a gene; V was cut back by 7 bases and J by 4 bases. Primers included in the PCR were 60 Vbeta and 13 Jbeta primers. Measured with immunoSEQ multiplex PCR; TCRdb has only the in-frame clones, and not every one. The sample lists some 140,000 clones, roughly 83% occurring once. The clonotype originates from a man aged 40-49 years in good health and CMV-seronegative. The sample was PBMCs. V is TRBV2 and J is TRBJ2-5; TRBD2 matches at 15 bases. The CDR3 DNA is TGTGCCAGCAAACTAGGGACTAGCGGGGGGACACCCGGAGAGACCCAGTACTTC. It specifies CASKLGTSGGTPGETQYF.